The following is a T cell receptor beta chain sequence with its context. The sample belongs to a study of CD8 T cells in Susac syndrome. Random hexamers were used to reverse transcribe the RNA input (0.5 to 1 ug). TCRdb re-called the immunoSEQ multiplex PCR reads with MiXCR, one entry per CDR3 protein. This sample has around 1,700 distinct CDR3 sequences, with 55% to 70% found just once. TEMRA sorting relied on memory subsets defined by CD27 and CD45RA staining. This CDR3 is 15 amino acids long. Germline V gene lookup returns CDR1 SNHLY and CDR2 FYNNEI. V lost 8 bases, J lost 6 bases, and 19 bases lay in between.

Sequencing was done on a sample of CD8+ TEMRA cells from PBMCs. Subset specified: FACS-sorted terminally differentiated effector memory CD8+ T cells re-expressing CD45RA (CD8+ TEMRA). The chain has TRBV2 and TRBJ2-2, with TRBD1 as a possible D gene (5 bases). This TCR was recovered from a human donor with Susac syndrome. CDR3 in amino acids: CASSAGRLLPGELFF. The CDR3 DNA follows: TGTGCCAGCTCGGCAGGGCGGCTCCTTCCCGGGGAGCTGTTTTTT.